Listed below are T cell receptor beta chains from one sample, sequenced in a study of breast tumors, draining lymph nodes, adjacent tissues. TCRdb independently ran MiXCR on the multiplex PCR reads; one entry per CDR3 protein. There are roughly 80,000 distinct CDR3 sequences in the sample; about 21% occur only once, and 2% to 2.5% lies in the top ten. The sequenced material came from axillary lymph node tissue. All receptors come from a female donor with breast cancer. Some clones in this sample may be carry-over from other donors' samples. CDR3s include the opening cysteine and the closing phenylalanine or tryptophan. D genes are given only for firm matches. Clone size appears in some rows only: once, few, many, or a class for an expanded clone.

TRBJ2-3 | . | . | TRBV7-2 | CASTRGDSGTDTQYF | TGTGCCAGCACCCGAGGTGATAGCGGCACAGATACGCAGTATTTT
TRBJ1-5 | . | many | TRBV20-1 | CSATRGGQPQHF | TGCAGTGCAACCCGAGGGGGTCAGCCCCAGCATTTT
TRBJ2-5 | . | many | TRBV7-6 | CASSLAAGDWETQYF | TGTGCCAGCAGCTTAGCGGCAGGGGATTGGGAGACCCAGTACTTC
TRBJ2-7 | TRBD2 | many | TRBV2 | CASSASGSSYEQYF | TGTGCCAGCAGTGCCAGCGGGAGCTCCTACGAGCAGTACTTC
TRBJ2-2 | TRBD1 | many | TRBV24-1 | CATSDQDRVTGELFF | TGTGCCACCAGTGACCAAGACAGGGTTACCGGGGAGCTGTTTTTT
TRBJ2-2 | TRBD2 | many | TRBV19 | CASSAVAGNTGELFF | TGTGCCAGTAGCGCGGTAGCGGGAAATACGGGGGAGCTGTTTTTT
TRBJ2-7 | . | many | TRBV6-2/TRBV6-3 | CASSYTNEQYF | TGTGCCAGCAGTTACACCAACGAGCAGTACTTC
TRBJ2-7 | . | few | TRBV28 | CASSSVQGSVYEQYF | TGTGCCAGCAGTTCCGTGCAGGGGAGTGTCTACGAGCAGTACTTC
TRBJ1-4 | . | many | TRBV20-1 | CSARSGVGEKLFF | TGCAGTGCTAGAAGCGGGGTCGGGGAAAAACTGTTTTTT
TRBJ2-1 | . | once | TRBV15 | CATSRAGVPYNEQFF | TGTGCTACCAGCAGGGCCGGGGTCCCCTACAATGAGCAGTTCTTC
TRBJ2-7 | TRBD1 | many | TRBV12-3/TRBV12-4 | CASRPQIQQGGDEQYF | TGTGCCAGCAGGCCACAGATCCAACAGGGGGGCGACGAGCAGTACTTC